The 30 T cell receptor beta chains reported below all come from one sample, sequenced in a study of T cells after yellow fever vaccination. A single record per CDR3 protein comes from TCRdb applying MiXCR to the 5' RACE reads. The table has hundreds of thousands of distinct CDR3 sequences, more than 5.5% seen once. This specimen consisted of PBMCs, obtained 5 days after the yellow fever booster vaccination. The source is a man aged 30 to 39 who received the YFV17D yellow fever vaccine.

This clonotype was seen at least ten times. The chain links TRBV9 to TRBJ2-7, with a tentative D call TRBD1 (6 bases). CDR1 and CDR2 (germline): SGDLS, YYNGEE. Trimming removed 3 bases from V and 0 bases from J, with 10 bases in between. This CDR3 contains 14 residues. The CDR3 DNA follows: TGTGCCAGCAGCGACCGGGACAACTCCTACGAGCAGTACTTC. Translated: CASSDRDNSYEQYF.

This clonotype occurred a few times. The chain links TRBV7-9 to TRBJ1-4; D uncertain. CDR3 length: 15 residues. V was shortened by 4 bases and J by 8 bases, with 17 bases between the two germline ends. Germline CDR1 and CDR2: SEHNR and FQNEAQ (reference sequence). CDR3 region: CASSYYLDVGEKLFF. CDR3 in DNA: TGTGCCAGCAGCTATTACTTGGACGTGGGCGAAAAACTGTTTTTT.

This chain uses TRBV20-1 with TRBJ2-3; the match to TRBD2 covers 7 bases. The germline CDR1 and CDR2 sequences are DFQATT and SNEGSKA (reference sequence). V shed 5 bases and J 2 bases; nucleotides not matched to a gene: 13. This CDR3 has 16 amino acids. This chain's CDR3 is CSAQTLAETFTDTQYF. In DNA, the CDR3 is TGCAGTGCTCAGACCCTAGCGGAGACGTTCACAGATACGCAGTATTTT.

This clonotype has just a few counts. CDR3 loop: CASSPLENNEQFF. CDR3 sequence (DNA): TGTGCCAGCAGCCCACTAGAGAACAATGAGCAGTTCTTC. The rearrangement joins TRBV6-2 or TRBV6-3 to TRBJ2-1; the D gene is possibly TRBD2 (5 bases). This CDR3 is built from 13 residues. Deletions cut 6 bases from V and 5 bases from J, with 11 bases between. CDR1 is MNHEY, CDR2 SVGEGT, per germline.

The chain uses TRBV3-1 and TRBJ2-7; 9 nucleotides agree with TRBD2. This CDR3 has 16 amino acids. Trimming at V came to 0 bases and at J to 2 bases, leaving 5 bases not matched to a gene. Germline-derived CDR1 and CDR2 are LGHDT and YNNKEL (reference sequence). CDR3 sequence (DNA): TGTGCCAGCAGCCAAGATCCCGCTAGCGGGGCCTACGAGCAGTACTTC. Translation: CASSQDPASGAYEQYF.

The chain recombines TRBV20-1 with TRBJ2-5; D possibly corresponds to TRBD1 (5 bases). The CDR3 has 13 amino acids. Per germline, CDR1 DFQATT and CDR2 SNEGSKA (reference sequence). The V end was cut by 6 bases, the J end by 5 bases, with 16 bases between. The CDR3 DNA is TGCAGTGCCCCCGGAGAAGGGGTCGAGACCCAGTACTTC. Residues: CSAPGEGVETQYF.

In its sample, this clonotype was seen many times. V gene TRBV6-5 combines with J gene TRBJ2-2, with 10 nucleotides matching TRBD2. The CDR3 runs to 15 residues. Germline CDR1 is MNHEY and CDR2 is SVGAGI. V was clipped by 6 bases and J by 7 bases; unmatched bases: 8. The CDR3 DNA reads TGTGCCAGCAGGCTCAGCGGGAGGGCCTTCGGGGAGCTGTTTTTT. Protein product: CASRLSGRAFGELFF.

This clonotype was detected only a few times. The chain uses TRBV15 and TRBJ2-1; D is uncertain. Germline V gene sequence: CDR1 LNHNV, CDR2 YYDKDF (reference sequence). This CDR3 has 14 residues. Trimming removed 5 bases from V and 5 bases from J, with 13 bases in between. Written as DNA, the CDR3 is TGTGCCACCAGCTTCCACCGGGCTGACAATGAGCAGTTCTTC. This translates into CATSFHRADNEQFF. The variable domain in full, completed from reference TRBV15 and TRBJ2-1, reads DAMVIQNPRYQVTQFGKPVTLSCSQTLNHNVMYWYQQKSSQAPKLLFHYYDKDFNNEADTPDNFQSRRPNTSFCFLDIRSPGLGDTAMYLCATSFHRADNEQFFGPGTRLTVL.

The table lists this clonotype with many counts. This sequence joins TRBV6-2 or TRBV6-3 and TRBJ2-7; D is perhaps TRBD1 or TRBD2 (5 bases each). Per germline, CDR1 MNHEY and CDR2 SVGEGT. Deletions cut 2 bases from V and 2 bases from J, with 19 bases between. This CDR3 spans 17 amino acids. Here the CDR3 DNA reads TGTGCCAGCAGTTACCTACCAAGGGGAGTGGCACCCTACGAGCAGTACTTC. Its protein product is CASSYLPRGVAPYEQYF.

This clonotype has more than one count but fewer than ten. The V gene is TRBV28, the J gene TRBJ2-7, with D perhaps TRBD2 (6 bases). CDR3 length: 15 amino acids. Germline CDR1 reads MDHEN; CDR2 reads SYDVKM. Trimming cost V 2 bases and J 2 bases, with 13 bases left between them. Here the CDR3 reads CASSLVSGGTYEQYF. In DNA, the CDR3 is TGTGCCAGCAGTTTAGTCTCCGGGGGTACCTACGAGCAGTACTTC.

J is TRBJ1-2 and V is TRBV27; D is uncertain. Germline loops: CDR1 MNHEY, CDR2 SMNVEV (reference sequence). This CDR3 spans 14 amino acids. Deletions cut 5 bases from V and 7 bases from J, with 17 bases between. The CDR3 coding sequence is TGTGCCAGCAGTAAGCGTCTTGTGGCCCCTGGCTACACCTTC. Amino acid sequence: CASSKRLVAPGYTF.

This clonotype was seen many times. The CDR3 bases are TGCAGCGTTGTGGTACTAGCGGGACACGAGCAGTACTTC. This codes for CSVVVLAGHEQYF. This chain uses TRBV29-1 with TRBJ2-7; 10 bases fit TRBD2. The CDR3 totals 13 residues. Losses at the gene ends were 4 bases for V and 5 bases for J; bases not matched to a gene: 5. CDR1 and CDR2 from the germline V gene are SQVTM and ANQGSEA.

This clonotype has at least ten counts. The J gene is TRBJ1-2, the V gene TRBV7-6; tentatively, D is TRBD1 (6 bases). The V gene lost 5 bases and the J gene lost 3 bases, with 16 bases spanning the gap. CDR3 length: 15 amino acids. The germline CDR1 and CDR2 sequences are SGHVS and FNYEAQ. The CDR3 spells CASSPSLDSHYGYTF. The DNA of the CDR3 is TGTGCCAGCAGCCCTTCCCTGGACAGCCACTATGGCTACACCTTC.

The chain is built from TRBV20-1 and TRBJ2-5, with TRBD2 as a possible D gene (6 bases). Trimming removed 1 base at V and 5 bases at J, with 14 bases between. The CDR3 is 14 residues long. Germline values: CDR1 DFQATT, CDR2 SNEGSKA (reference sequence). The CDR3 nucleotides read TGCAGTGCTAGAGCCGGTGCGGGGCTGGAGACCCAGTACTTC. It translates to CSARAGAGLETQYF.

The table lists this clonotype with many counts. This chain connects TRBV30 to TRBJ2-4, with 15 positions matching TRBD2. The ends lost 3 bases at V and 4 bases at J; junction bases unmatched: 7. The CDR3 spans 17 residues. Germline V lookup: CDR1 GTSNPN, CDR2 SVGIG (reference sequence). The CDR3 DNA follows: TGTGCCTGGAGGCCTACCGGGACTAGCGGGAGGAAAAACATTCAGTACTTC. It yields the protein CAWRPTGTSGRKNIQYF. Filled out from reference TRBV30 and TRBJ2-4, the complete variable domain reads SQTIHQWPATLVQPVGSPLSLECTVEGTSNPNLYWYRQAAGRGLQLLFYSVGIGQISSEVPQNLSASRPQDRQFILSSKKLLLSDSGFYLCAWRPTGTSGRKNIQYFGAGTRLSVL.

The chain recombines TRBV20-1 with TRBJ2-2; unclear D gene. V lost 2 bases, J lost 5 bases, and 6 bases lay in between. Per germline, CDR1 DFQATT and CDR2 SNEGSKA (reference sequence). This CDR3 is built from 12 residues. The CDR3 DNA reads TGCAGTGCTAGAAACGGGACCGGGGAGCTGTTTTTT. This sequence encodes CSARNGTGELFF.

This clonotype was counted ten times or more. The chain links TRBV20-1 to TRBJ1-3; 7 nucleotides match TRBD1. The CDR3 spans 14 residues. The junction had 10 bases not matched to a gene; V was cut back by 3 bases and J by 8 bases. Germline V gene sequence: CDR1 DFQATT, CDR2 SNEGSKA (reference sequence). CDR3 loop: CSARALGQFDTIYF. As DNA, the CDR3 is TGCAGTGCTAGGGCCCTGGGACAGTTTGACACCATATATTTT.

The sample holds many counts of this clonotype. The chain combines TRBV20-1 with TRBJ2-5, with D unclear. The CDR3 has 13 amino acids. In germline, CDR1 is DFQATT, CDR2 SNEGSKA (reference sequence). V dropped 6 bases and J dropped 5 bases, with 16 bases sitting between them. CDR3 nucleotide sequence: TGCAGTGCCCAAAATTCCGCGATGGAGACCCAGTACTTC. Translating gives CSAQNSAMETQYF.

The chain combines TRBV20-1 with TRBJ1-1; possibly TRBD1 for D (5 bases). Trimming removed 0 bases from V and 10 bases from J, with 9 bases in between. CDR1 is DFQATT and CDR2 is SNEGSKA in the germline V gene (reference sequence). This CDR3 region has 11 residues. The CDR3 nucleotides are TGCAGTGCTAGAGACGACGGGGGAGCTTTCTTT. Amino acid sequence: CSARDDGGAFF.

Remarks on this clonotype: Possible read error: a much larger clone is one base away. CDR3 DNA sequence: TGTGCCAGCAGTTACAACCGGGATTGGGGCTACGAGCAGTACTTC. Translated: CASSYNRDWGYEQYF. The rearrangement links TRBV6-2 or TRBV6-3 to TRBJ2-7; a possible D gene is TRBD2 (5 bases). The CDR3 length is 15 residues. Germline values: CDR1 MNHEY, CDR2 SVGEGT. V lost 2 bases and J 3 bases, leaving 14 bases between the germline ends.

This clonotype was counted at least ten times. This chain connects TRBV18 to TRBJ1-1; the D gene is possibly TRBD1 (5 bases). CDR3 length equals 14 residues. V dropped 4 bases and J dropped 4 bases, with 13 bases sitting between them. Germline V gene data show CDR1 as KGHSH and CDR2 as LQKENI. The CDR3, as DNA: TGTGCCAGCTCACAAGGGGTTGCCGGCACTGAAGCTTTCTTT. This sequence encodes CASSQGVAGTEAFF. Full variable domain (missing parts from reference TRBV18 and TRBJ1-1): NAGVMQNPRHLVRRRGQEARLRCSPMKGHSHVYWYRQLPEEGLKFMVYLQKENIIDESGMPKERFSAEFPKEGPSILRIQQVVRGDSAAYFCASSQGVAGTEAFFGQGTRLTVV.

The chain recombines TRBV20-1 with TRBJ1-5; D is undetermined. The CDR3 totals 14 residues. Trimming removed 3 bases at V and 0 bases at J, with 9 bases between. CDR1 and CDR2 (germline): DFQATT, SNEGSKA (reference sequence). In DNA form, the CDR3 reads TGCAGTGCTAGGGTAAGGCCTAGCAATCAGCCCCAGCATTTT. As protein: CSARVRPSNQPQHF.

This rearrangement joins TRBV27 to TRBJ2-1, with 7 bases lining up with TRBD1. The CDR3 is 17 amino acids. With V trimmed by 7 bases and J by 2 bases, 14 bases remained unmatched. Germline CDR1 reads MNHEY; CDR2 reads SMNVEV (reference sequence). The CDR3: CASTTLTKGAPYNEQFF. The CDR3 region has the DNA TGTGCCAGCACCACGCTTACTAAGGGGGCCCCCTACAATGAGCAGTTCTTC.

The V and J genes are TRBV29-1 and TRBJ1-2, with D unresolved. CDR3 length: 13 residues. Germline V CDR1 and CDR2: SQVTM, ANQGSEA. Trimming took 2 bases from V and 0 from J, leaving 7 bases between them. The CDR3 DNA reads TGCAGCGTTGAACCGCCGTCTAACTATGGCTACACCTTC. Translation gives CSVEPPSNYGYTF. Complete variable domain (other parts from reference TRBV29-1 and TRBJ1-2): SAVISQKPSRDICQRGTSLTIQCQVDSQVTMMFWYRQQPGQSLTLIATANQGSEATYESGFVIDKFPISRPNLTFSTLTVSNMSPEDSSIYLCSVEPPSNYGYTFGSGTRLTVV.

This CDR3 reads CASSYEPSSGTDTQYF. For the CDR3, the DNA is TGTGCCAGCAGTTACGAACCTAGTAGCGGCACAGATACGCAGTATTTT. The J gene is TRBJ2-3, the V gene TRBV6-5; perhaps TRBD2 as D (5 bases). Trimming removed 2 bases at V and 1 base at J, with 13 bases between. This CDR3 has 16 amino acids. Germline loops: CDR1 MNHEY, CDR2 SVGAGI.

This clonotype was counted many times. This chain connects TRBV7-9 to TRBJ2-2; D may be TRBD1 (5 bases). This CDR3 is built from 17 residues. Germline V lookup: CDR1 SEHNR, CDR2 FQNEAQ (reference sequence). V shed 5 bases and J shed 3 bases, with 19 bases lying between them. The CDR3 here is CASSITVLGLDTGELFF. The CDR3, as DNA: TGTGCCAGCAGCATCACGGTTCTGGGGCTGGACACCGGGGAGCTGTTTTTT.

In its sample, this clonotype was seen a few times. The chain employs TRBV6-1 and TRBJ2-3, with D perhaps matching TRBD1 or TRBD2 (6 bases each). Germline CDR1 MNHNS, CDR2 SASEGT. V was cut by 5 bases and J by 6 bases, with 21 bases left in between. The CDR3 runs 16 residues. The CDR3 DNA is TGTGCCAGCAGTCCCCATTCCCTAAAAGGGGGGGATACGCAGTATTTT. Translation: CASSPHSLKGGDTQYF.

The chain joins TRBV20-1 to TRBJ2-2; TRBD2 is a possible D gene (5 bases). The CDR3 is 16 residues long. The germline gives CDR1 DFQATT, CDR2 SNEGSKA (reference sequence). V was pared by 3 bases and J by 6 bases, with 20 bases between. For the CDR3, the DNA is TGCAGTGCTAGTGTGACCGGGAAGAGCCTCCCCGGGGAGCTGTTTTTT. It specifies CSASVTGKSLPGELFF.

In its sample, this clonotype was seen many times. This chain uses TRBV12-3 or TRBV12-4 with TRBJ2-7; TRBD2 aligns across 10 bases. This CDR3 comprises 16 residues. The V and J ends lost 3 bases and 1 base, in that order; junction bases with no gene match: 6. CDR3 coding DNA: TGTGCCAGCAGTTTTAGGACTAGCGGAGCGTCCTACGAGCAGTACTTC. It is translated as CASSFRTSGASYEQYF.

This clonotype has a handful of counts. This chain uses TRBV20-1 with TRBJ2-1; D perhaps matches TRBD2 (6 bases). V lost 7 bases, J lost 9 bases, and 19 bases lay in between. CDR3 length equals 13 residues. CDR1 DFQATT and CDR2 SNEGSKA come from the germline V gene (reference sequence). CDR3 protein: CSGRSGVYVEQFF. CDR3 nucleotides: TGCAGTGGCCGTTCGGGGGTTTACGTTGAGCAGTTCTTC.